One and the same sample provided the 14 T cell receptor beta chains below, sequenced in a study of blood T cell repertoires in COVID-19. The assay was immunoSEQ multiplex PCR, and TCRdb's table has in-frame clones only and misses some. There are some 270,000 clones in the sample; around 83% occur only once, and roughly 1.4% lies in the top ten. The sample consisted of peripheral blood. These receptors all stem from a middle-aged woman who had recovered from COVID-19.

This chain connects TRBV28 to TRBJ2-2, with TRBD2 matching over 9 bases. J was trimmed by 4 bases and V by 3 bases; bases with no gene match: 24. The CDR3 has 22 residues. Germline V gene data show CDR1 as MDHEN and CDR2 as SYDVKM. Here the CDR3 reads CASSFSPFSWAGGRSTTGELFF. The CDR3 DNA sequence: TGTGCCAGCAGTTTCTCCCCCTTTAGTTGGGCGGGGGGGCGATCGACCACCGGGGAGCTGTTTTTT. Complete variable domain (other parts from reference TRBV28 and TRBJ2-2): DVKVTQSSRYLVKRTGEKVFLECVQDMDHENMFWYRQDPGLGLRLIYFSYDVKMKEKGDIPEGYSVSREKKERFSLILESASTNQTSMYLCASSFSPFSWAGGRSTTGELFFGEGSRLTVL.

The chain has TRBV7-2 and TRBJ1-5; TRBD1 matches 7 bases. CDR1 SGHTA and CDR2 FQGNSA come from the germline V gene. The CDR3 is 15 amino acids. The V segment lost 0 bases and the J segment 5 bases; nucleotides outside the gene matches: 4. The CDR3 loop reads CASSLARGVYQPQHF. As DNA, the CDR3 is TGTGCCAGCAGCTTAGCCAGGGGGGTATATCAGCCCCAGCATTTT.

The V call is TRBV6-5, the J call TRBJ2-7, with 8 bases lining up with TRBD2. The CDR3 is 14 residues long. Germline V gene sequence: CDR1 MNHEY, CDR2 SVGAGI. Trimming at V came to 9 bases and at J to 0 bases, leaving 7 bases not matched to a gene. CDR3 DNA: TGTGCCAGTCTTAGCGGGGAGAGCTCCTACGAGCAGTACTTC. Its translation: CASLSGESSYEQYF.

This clone was recorded a few times. The junction shows a germline mismatch at one end, possibly a read error. The chain carries TRBV2 and TRBJ2-1; 12 nucleotides agree with TRBD2. The CDR3 totals 12 residues. The germline CDR1 and CDR2 sequences are SNHLY and FYNNEI. The CDR3 region has the DNA TGTGCCAGCAGTGGGACTAGCGGGGTCGCCGTCTTC. Translation gives CASSGTSGVAVF.

Only a few counts were recorded for this clone. The CDR3 DNA reads as TGCGCCAGCAGCTTCCTTCGGGCAGGGGACTATGGCTACACCTTC. As protein: CASSFLRAGDYGYTF. V is TRBV5-1 and J is TRBJ1-2; possibly TRBD1 for D (6 bases). Germline V gene data show CDR1 as SGHRS and CDR2 as YFSETQ. V gave up 2 bases and J gave up 3 bases, with 14 bases separating them. This CDR3 has 15 residues.

This clone was detected a few times. The chain has TRBV3-1 (or the pseudogene TRBV3-2) and TRBJ1-5, with D possibly being TRBD1 (6 bases). Deletions cut 4 bases from V and 4 bases from J, with 8 bases between. The CDR3 spans 13 residues. CDR1 and CDR2 from the germline V gene are LGHDT and YNNKEL (reference sequence). CDR3 loop: CASSRGPNQPQHF. The CDR3 DNA reads as TGTGCCAGCAGCCGGGGGCCTAATCAGCCCCAGCATTTT.

The rearrangement joins TRBV7-2 to TRBJ1-5; 7 bases align to TRBD1. V shed 2 bases and J 3 bases; nucleotides not matched to a gene: 4. The CDR3 extends over 15 amino acids. Germline lookup yields CDR1 SGHTA and CDR2 FQGNSA. The CDR3 DNA reads as TGTGCCAGCAGCTTAACAGGGGTACTCAATCAGCCCCAGCATTTT. Protein sequence: CASSLTGVLNQPQHF. The full variable domain, in which reference TRBV7-2 and TRBJ1-5 provide the parts outside the CDR3, is GAGVSQSPSNKVTEKGKDVELRCDPISGHTALYWYRQSLGQGLEFLIYFQGNSAPDKSGLPSDRFSAERTGGSVSTLTIQRTQQEDSAVYLCASSLTGVLNQPQHFGDGTRLSIL.

This rearrangement joins TRBV14 to TRBJ2-7; D uncertain. V was cut by 0 bases and J by 2 bases, with 17 bases left in between. Germline lookup yields CDR1 SGHDN and CDR2 FVKESK. The CDR3 totals 17 residues. CDR3 coding DNA: TGTGCCAGCAGCCAAGATCGGTTGCCCCCCCTACCCTACGAGCAGTACTTC. The encoded protein is CASSQDRLPPLPYEQYF.

The chain recombines TRBV7-9 with TRBJ1-5; 8 bases are a match to TRBD1. CDR1 is SEHNR and CDR2 is FQNEAQ in the germline V gene (reference sequence). The CDR3 is 13 amino acids. Trimming cost V 5 bases and J 6 bases; bases outside gene matches: 3. The CDR3 nucleotides read TGTGCCAGCAGCCACGGACAGGGTCAGCCCCAGCATTTT. Encoded protein: CASSHGQGQPQHF. Complete variable domain (other parts from reference TRBV7-9 and TRBJ1-5): DTGVSQNPRHKITKRGQNVTFRCDPISEHNRLYWYRQTLGQGPEFLTYFQNEAQLEKSRLLSDRFSAERPKGSFSTLEIQRTEQGDSAMYLCASSHGQGQPQHFGDGTRLSIL.

In DNA form, the CDR3 reads TGCGCCAGCAGCTCCGGGAGACAGGGAGCTTATGAAAAACTGTTTTTT. Encoded protein: CASSSGRQGAYEKLFF. This chain uses TRBV5-1 with TRBJ1-4, with 7 positions matching TRBD1. Per germline, CDR1 SGHRS and CDR2 YFSETQ. The CDR3 contains 16 residues. After removal of 3 bases from V and 6 bases from J, the junction contained 11 bases not matched to a gene.

The CDR3 here is CASSEHFGEQYF. In DNA, the CDR3 is TGTGCCAGCAGTGAACACTTTGGCGAGCAGTACTTC. V usage is TRBV2 and J usage is TRBJ2-7; no clear D gene. Germline CDR1 SNHLY, CDR2 FYNNEI. Trimming left V 2 bases short and J 6 bases short, with 8 bases between. This CDR3 spans 12 amino acids.

This chain connects TRBV27 to TRBJ2-1; 12 bases fit TRBD2. After removal of 2 bases from V and 7 bases from J, the junction contained 3 bases not matched to a gene. Looked up from germline, CDR1 is MNHEY and CDR2 is SMNVEV (reference sequence). The CDR3 is 15 residues long. CDR3 nucleotides: TGTGCCAGCAGTTTAAGACTAGCGGGGGATAATGAGCAGTTCTTC. It specifies CASSLRLAGDNEQFF.

This clone was seen ten or more times. The chain joins TRBV6-2 or TRBV6-3 to TRBJ2-5, with 9 bases that match TRBD1. The CDR3 spans 16 residues. V shed 7 bases and J 4 bases; nucleotides not matched to a gene: 13. The germline CDR1 and CDR2 sequences are MNHEY and SVGEGT. The CDR3 protein is CASTPDRGFIGETQYF. The CDR3 DNA reads TGTGCCAGCACCCCCGACAGGGGGTTTATTGGAGAGACCCAGTACTTC.

The rearrangement uses TRBV7-9 and TRBJ1-1, with 8 bases fitting TRBD1. This CDR3 comprises 16 residues. Germline assignment: CDR1 SEHNR and CDR2 FQNEAQ (reference sequence). J gave up 5 bases and V 1 base, and 9 bases lay outside the gene matches. This chain's CDR3 is CASSLDPDRVRTEAFF. The CDR3 region has the DNA TGTGCCAGCAGCTTAGACCCGGACAGGGTGAGGACTGAAGCTTTCTTT.